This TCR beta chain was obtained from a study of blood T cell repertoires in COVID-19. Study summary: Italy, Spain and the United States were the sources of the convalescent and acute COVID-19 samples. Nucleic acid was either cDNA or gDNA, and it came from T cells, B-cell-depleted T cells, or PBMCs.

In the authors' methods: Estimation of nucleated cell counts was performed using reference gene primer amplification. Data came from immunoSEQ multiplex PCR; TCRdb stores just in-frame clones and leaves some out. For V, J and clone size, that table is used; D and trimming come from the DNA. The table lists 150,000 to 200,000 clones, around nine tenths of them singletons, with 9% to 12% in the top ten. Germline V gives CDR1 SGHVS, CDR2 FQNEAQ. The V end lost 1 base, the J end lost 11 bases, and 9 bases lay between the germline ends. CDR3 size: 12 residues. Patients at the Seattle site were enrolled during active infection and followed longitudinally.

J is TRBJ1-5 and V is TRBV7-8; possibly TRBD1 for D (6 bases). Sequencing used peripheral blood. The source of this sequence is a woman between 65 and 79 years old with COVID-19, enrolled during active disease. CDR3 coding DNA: TGTGCCAGCAGCTTAGTCACAGGGTCCCAGCATTTT. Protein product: CASSLVTGSQHF. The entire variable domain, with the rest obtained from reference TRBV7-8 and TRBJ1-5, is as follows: GAGVSQSPRYKVAKRGQDVALRCDPISGHVSLFWYQQALGQGPEFLTYFQNEAQLDKSGLPSDRFFAERPEGSVSTLKIQRTQQEDSAVYLCASSLVTGSQHFGDGTRLSIL.